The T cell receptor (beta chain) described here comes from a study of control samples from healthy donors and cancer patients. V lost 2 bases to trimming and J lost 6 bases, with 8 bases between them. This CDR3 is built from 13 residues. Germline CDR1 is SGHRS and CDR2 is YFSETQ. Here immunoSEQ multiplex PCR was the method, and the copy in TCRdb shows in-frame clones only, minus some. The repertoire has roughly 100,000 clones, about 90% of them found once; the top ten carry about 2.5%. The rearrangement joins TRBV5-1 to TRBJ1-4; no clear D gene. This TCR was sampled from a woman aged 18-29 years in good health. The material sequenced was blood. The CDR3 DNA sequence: TGCGCCAGCAGCTTTTACCCCTATGAAAAACTGTTTTTT. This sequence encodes CASSFYPYEKLFF.